The text below deals with one TCR beta chain. Antigen specificity is unknown. This sample is drawn from a study of shared clonotypes between healthy human individuals. From germline, CDR1 is SGHAT and CDR2 FQDESV (reference sequence). The length of the CDR3 is 15 residues. Trimming removed 2 bases at V and 0 bases at J, with 10 bases between. Notes on the study in general: Some clonotypes were shared by all four sorted-subset donors, while others were not shared. The non-shared ones had lower generation probabilities than the shared ones. Approximately 4.5% was the fraction of naive CD4 clonotypes found shared across four donors.

The DNA input per sorted-subset replicate PCR was about 0.2 ug, corresponding to around 30,000 T cell genomes. The protocol was immunoSEQ multiplex PCR, while the TCRdb copy is restricted to in-frame clones and leaves out a portion. The data hold about 1 million clones, with 70% to 80% observed a single time. The chain joins TRBV11-1 to TRBJ1-2; D is undetermined. This clonotype originated in a man between 18 and 35 years old in good health. Material: memory CD4+ T cells sorted from blood. Regarding subset: CD45RA-negative fraction. The CDR3 bases are TGTGCCAGCAGCTTAAACCCCACAGCTAACTATGGCTACACCTTC. Protein sequence: CASSLNPTANYGYTF. The whole variable domain, remainder taken from reference TRBV11-1 and TRBJ1-2, is EAEVAQSPRYKITEKSQAVAFWCDPISGHATLYWYRQILGQGPELLVQFQDESVVDDSQLPKDRFSAERLKGVDSTLKIQPAELGDSAMYLCASSLNPTANYGYTFGSGTRLTVV.